This is a list of T cell receptor beta chains from one sample in a study of OX40 agonist ivuxolimab in advanced cancers. Repertoires were generated with immunoSEQ multiplex PCR, while TCRdb's copy carries only in-frame clones and drops some. The sample carries about 35,000 clones, approximately 90% recorded once. The specimen was CD4+ or CD8+ T cells sorted from blood, collected in a trial of the OX40 agonist ivuxolimab. The receptors were sampled from an adult with an advanced solid tumor such as melanoma, head and neck, liver or kidney cancer. The CDR3 runs from the conserved cysteine through the conserved F or W. The order of the fields is CDR3 DNA, CDR3 protein, clone size, V gene, D gene, J gene, CDR3 length. The D gene is left open where the match is weak. Expanded clones are given a class, and other clones once, few, many or no size at all.

cdr3_nt: TGTGCCAGCAGCTATTATTCAAACTACGAGCAGTACTTC; cdr3_aa: CASSYYSNYEQYF; clone_size: NA; v_call: TRBV5-6; d_call: NA; j_call: TRBJ2-7; cdr3_length: 13
cdr3_nt: TGTGCCAGCAGTTTTCCCCAGGGATACGAGCAGTACTTC; cdr3_aa: CASSFPQGYEQYF; clone_size: NA; v_call: TRBV28; d_call: NA; j_call: TRBJ2-7; cdr3_length: 13
cdr3_nt: TGTGCCAGCAGCAAGGGACTAGCGGGAGAGGAGACCCAGTACTTC; cdr3_aa: CASSKGLAGEETQYF; clone_size: NA; v_call: TRBV28; d_call: TRBD2; j_call: TRBJ2-5; cdr3_length: 15
cdr3_nt: TGTGCCAGCAGTCCCCGGCAGGGGGAGAGGGACGAGCAGTACTTC; cdr3_aa: CASSPRQGERDEQYF; clone_size: NA; v_call: TRBV27; d_call: TRBD1; j_call: TRBJ2-7; cdr3_length: 15
cdr3_nt: TGTGCCAGCAGTGAGCAGGGCGACACCGGGGAGCTGTTTTTT; cdr3_aa: CASSEQGDTGELFF; clone_size: NA; v_call: TRBV6-4; d_call: NA; j_call: TRBJ2-2; cdr3_length: 14
cdr3_nt: TGTGCCAGCAGCCCCCCCGGGACTAGCGGGACTTCCTACGAGCAGTACTTC; cdr3_aa: CASSPPGTSGTSYEQYF; clone_size: NA; v_call: TRBV4-2; d_call: TRBD2; j_call: TRBJ2-7; cdr3_length: 17
cdr3_nt: TGTGCCAGCAGTTACTCACCGGGGGCCTACGAGCAGTACTTC; cdr3_aa: CASSYSPGAYEQYF; clone_size: once; v_call: TRBV6-5; d_call: NA; j_call: TRBJ2-7; cdr3_length: 14
cdr3_nt: TGCGCCAGCAGCCAAGGACTAGCGGGTTCGGCGAACACCGGGGAGCTGTTTTTT; cdr3_aa: CASSQGLAGSANTGELFF; clone_size: NA; v_call: TRBV4-3; d_call: TRBD2; j_call: TRBJ2-2; cdr3_length: 18
cdr3_nt: TGTGCCTGGAGCTACTCCTACAATGAGCAGTTCTTC; cdr3_aa: CAWSYSYNEQFF; clone_size: NA; v_call: TRBV30; d_call: NA; j_call: TRBJ2-1; cdr3_length: 12
cdr3_nt: TGCGCCAGCAGCCAAGATAGGGGTGGCTATGGCTACACCTTC; cdr3_aa: CASSQDRGGYGYTF; clone_size: NA; v_call: TRBV4-1; d_call: NA; j_call: TRBJ1-2; cdr3_length: 14
cdr3_nt: TGTGCCAGTAGTTCCTCTGGGACTTCCTACGAGCAGTACTTC; cdr3_aa: CASSSSGTSYEQYF; clone_size: NA; v_call: TRBV19; d_call: NA; j_call: TRBJ2-7; cdr3_length: 14
cdr3_nt: TGTGCCAGCAGCGTAGAAGGGACAAGGGTACCAAAAGGAGTCTCCTACGAGCAGTACTTC; cdr3_aa: CASSVEGTRVPKGVSYEQYF; clone_size: NA; v_call: TRBV9; d_call: NA; j_call: TRBJ2-7; cdr3_length: 20
cdr3_nt: TGTGCCAGCAGCCCCCCTAATCCCAGCTCCTACAATGAGCAGTTCTTC; cdr3_aa: CASSPPNPSSYNEQFF; clone_size: NA; v_call: TRBV7-9; d_call: NA; j_call: TRBJ2-1; cdr3_length: 16
cdr3_nt: TGCGCCAGCAGCAGGGGGATTGCTGAAGCTTTCTTT; cdr3_aa: CASSRGIAEAFF; clone_size: NA; v_call: TRBV10-2; d_call: TRBD1; j_call: TRBJ1-1; cdr3_length: 12
cdr3_nt: TGCAGTGCTAGCGGGGACAATGAGCAGTTCTTC; cdr3_aa: CSASGDNEQFF; clone_size: NA; v_call: TRBV20-1; d_call: NA; j_call: TRBJ2-1; cdr3_length: 11
cdr3_nt: TGTGCCAGCAGTCTCGGGCCCTACTACGAGCAGTACTTC; cdr3_aa: CASSLGPYYEQYF; clone_size: NA; v_call: TRBV27; d_call: NA; j_call: TRBJ2-7; cdr3_length: 13
cdr3_nt: TGTGCCAGCCGAGGTCTTTCGGGGGAAGCTTTCTTT; cdr3_aa: CASRGLSGEAFF; clone_size: once; v_call: TRBV6-5; d_call: NA; j_call: TRBJ1-1; cdr3_length: 12
cdr3_nt: TGTGCCAGCAGTTATCCGGGGGGCCCTGGCTACGAGCAGTACTTC; cdr3_aa: CASSYPGGPGYEQYF; clone_size: NA; v_call: TRBV6-5; d_call: NA; j_call: TRBJ2-7; cdr3_length: 15